The clone carrying this TCR beta chain showed up just once. Libraries were prepared by immunoSEQ multiplex PCR; TCRdb keeps only in-frame clonotypes and omits some of them. The sample has almost 95,000 clones, 80% to 95% seen once. Germline V gene data show CDR1 as SGHRS and CDR2 as YFSETQ. This CDR3 is 15 amino acids long. V was pared by 6 bases and J by 3 bases, with 18 bases between. This sample is part of a study of T cell changes during pregnancy in multiple sclerosis. This material consisted of peripheral blood, taken in the first trimester of pregnancy. The V call is TRBV5-1, the J call TRBJ1-1; D is possibly TRBD1 (6 bases). The receptor was derived from a female donor with multiple sclerosis, enrolled in a pregnancy study. CDR3 nucleotide sequence: TGCGCCAGCAACAAGGGATGGGGGCGAGACACTGAAGCTTTCTTT. Amino acids: CASNKGWGRDTEAFF.